This T cell receptor beta chain was profiled in a study of T cell responses to AZD1222 COVID-19 vaccine. This CDR3 is 15 amino acids long. CDR1 is MNHEY and CDR2 is SVGAGI in the germline V gene. The V and J ends lost 8 bases and 1 base, in that order; junction bases with no gene match: 4. Produced via immunoSEQ multiplex PCR; TCRdb's table is partial and in-frame only. The repertoire holds 75,000 to 100,000 clones, 80% to 95% seen once, with approximately 3.1% in the top ten. This receptor was taken from an adult who received the AZD1222 COVID-19 vaccine. The sample was peripheral blood, taken 28 days after the second AZD1222 dose. The chain employs TRBV6-5 and TRBJ2-2, with 10 bases fitting TRBD2. CDR3 protein: CASRWTSGNTGELFF. DNA for the CDR3: TGTGCCAGCCGTTGGACTAGCGGGAACACCGGGGAGCTGTTTTTT.